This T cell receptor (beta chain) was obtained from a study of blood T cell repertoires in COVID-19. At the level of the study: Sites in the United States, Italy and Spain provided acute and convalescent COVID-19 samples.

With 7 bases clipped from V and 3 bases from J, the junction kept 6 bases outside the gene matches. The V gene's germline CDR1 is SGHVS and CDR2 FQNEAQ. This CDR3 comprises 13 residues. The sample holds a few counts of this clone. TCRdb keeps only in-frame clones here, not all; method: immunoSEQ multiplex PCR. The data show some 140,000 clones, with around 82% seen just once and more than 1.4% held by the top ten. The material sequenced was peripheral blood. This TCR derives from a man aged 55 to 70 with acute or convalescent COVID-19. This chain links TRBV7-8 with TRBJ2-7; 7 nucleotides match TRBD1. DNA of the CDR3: TGTGCCAGCATGTCGGCAGGGGGCTACGAGCAGTACTTC. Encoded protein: CASMSAGGYEQYF.